This T cell receptor (beta chain) came from a study of cytomegalovirus exposure and HLA in healthy donors (dated by TCRdb to 2016 to 2017). At the level of the whole study: The roughly 700 repertoires of the first cohort and the approximately 110 validation repertoires were produced on the same platform, according to a later analysis. The study was designed to test whether signatures of past pathogen exposure could be identified by cataloging public T cell receptors. A separate validation cohort of about 110 different subjects was used in addition to the approximately 610-subject first cohort. To predict cytomegalovirus infection status, the study combined high-throughput TCR immunosequencing, statistical association of individual TCRs with disease status, and machine learning.

Libraries were built with the immunoSEQ multiplex PCR assay. On the study's bioinformatics: A statistical classification framework was built to diagnose cytomegalovirus status from the catalog of TCR beta chain sequences. TCRdb's version of the immuneACCESS table is confined to in-frame rearrangements and falls short of the full clone set. An unresolved V gene accounts for under half of the shortfall where checked; the remainder is of unknown origin. The V and J calls and clone size come from that table; D and trimming were worked out from the DNA. The sample includes 100,000 to 150,000 clones, with roughly nine tenths observed a single time. The ten largest clones represent roughly 1.2% of the sample. The donors were included in the validation cohort of 130 or so subjects, a group kept apart from the roughly 690-subject first cohort. Summary of the overall study and its limitations: In vitro tests confirmed that a few of the cytomegalovirus-associated TCR beta chains recognize cytomegalovirus antigens. It was suggested by the authors that the approach could potentially be generalized to other disease states and immunological phenotypes. Of the cluster scores, approximately 94% were above 0 in a later analysis, which found that TCRs clustered in the first cohort also tended to co-occur in the 95 to 150 validation repertoires. The classifier was reported to diagnose cytomegalovirus status with high specificity and sensitivity in both the original cohort and the validation cohort. A later analysis had no HLA typing for the validation cohort, so co-occurrence there was scored across all 130 or so repertoires. Most TCR sequences were seen in very few donors, while some public TCRs were found in many individuals. In the study, some 180 TCR beta chains were listed as associated with cytomegalovirus.

Concerning this clone itself: The specificity of this receptor is unknown. Base qualities are not provided; no much larger clone lies one nucleotide away.

The sample was PBMCs. The TCR sequence derives from a woman aged 18-29 years in good health and CMV-seronegative.

DNA sequence: TGTGCCAGCAGCTCCTGGGGGGGCCAAGATACGCAGTATTTT. It translates to CASSSWGGQDTQYF. The V and J segments used are TRBV7-2 and TRBJ2-3; tentative D gene TRBD2, with 7 bases matching. At the junction V is shortened by 4 bases and J by 5 bases, with 13 bases in between. The germline V gene sets CDR1 to SGHTA and CDR2 to FQGNSA. Spanning cysteine to phenylalanine, the CDR3 consists of 14 amino acids. Only CDR3 DNA remains: 42 bases, in frame from the first base.